These 21 T cell receptor beta chains were all obtained from the same sample, sequenced in a study of coeliac disease. Libraries were prepared by immunoSEQ multiplex PCR; TCRdb keeps only in-frame clonotypes and omits some of them. The sample consists of over 3,500 clones, more than 60% of them appearing once. General observations from the study: Active celiac intraepithelial and lamina propria samples had lower TRB and TRG clonality than control samples.

The antigens these receptors bind are not known. Sequencing input: intraepithelial lymphocytes from the gut. The receptors were sampled from a woman aged 18-29 years with active celiac disease.

The rearrangement uses TRBV30 and TRBJ2-1, with D possibly being TRBD2 (7 bases). The CDR3 sequence is 13 residues long. From germline, CDR1 is GTSNPN and CDR2 SVGIG (reference sequence). V lost 5 bases to trimming and J lost 10 bases, with 18 bases between them. In nucleotides, the CDR3 is TGTGCCTGGGGGGGGCGGGGGTTCAGCGAGCAGTTCTTC. Its protein product is CAWGGRGFSEQFF.

This sequence joins TRBV7-9 and TRBJ2-3; 9 nucleotides agree with TRBD2. The germline gives CDR1 SEHNR, CDR2 FQNEAQ (reference sequence). The junction had 19 bases not matched to a gene; V was cut back by 10 bases and J by 2 bases. This CDR3 is 18 amino acids long. CDR3 sequence (DNA): TGTGCCATCTTGGGGCAGGTCGGCGGGAGGGCCGTCACAGATACGCAGTATTTT. Residues: CAILGQVGGRAVTDTQYF. Together with reference TRBV7-9 and TRBJ2-3, the CDR3 gives the full variable domain: DTGVSQNPRHKITKRGQNVTFRCDPISEHNRLYWYRQTLGQGPEFLTYFQNEAQLEKSRLLSDRFSAERPKGSFSTLEIQRTEQGDSAMYLCAILGQVGGRAVTDTQYFGPGTRLTVL.

The V gene is TRBV5-1, the J gene TRBJ1-1; 7 nucleotides line up with TRBD1. Germline assignment: CDR1 SGHRS and CDR2 YFSETQ. The CDR3 spans 15 residues. With 2 bases clipped from V and 0 bases from J, the junction kept 4 bases outside the gene matches. The CDR3 sequence: CASSFGDSMNTEAFF. The CDR3 bases are TGCGCCAGCAGCTTTGGGGACAGCATGAACACTGAAGCTTTCTTT.

In this sample, this clone turned up a few times. The genes are TRBV13 and TRBJ2-2; 7 positions match TRBD2. The CDR3 is 17 residues long. V dropped 0 bases and J dropped 5; count of bases not matched to a gene: 9. Germline V gene sequence: CDR1 PRHDT, CDR2 FYEKMQ (reference sequence). In DNA, the CDR3 is TGTGCCAGCAGCTTAGGTTATGGCGGGAGTGGAACCGGGGAGCTGTTTTTT. Translation gives CASSLGYGGSGTGELFF.

The genes are TRBV5-5 and TRBJ2-3; 7 positions match TRBD2. This CDR3 region has 14 residues. The germline V gene encodes CDR1 SGHKS and CDR2 YYEKEE (reference sequence). Losses at the gene ends were 0 bases for V and 4 bases for J; bases not matched to a gene: 2. CDR3 coding DNA: TGTGCCAGCAGCTTGGGCGGGAGCTCAGATACGCAGTATTTT. Protein: CASSLGGSSDTQYF.

The chain combines TRBV30 with TRBJ1-6, with D possibly TRBD1 on 6 matching bases. Trimming took 4 bases from V and 3 from J, leaving 19 bases between them. The germline CDR1 and CDR2 sequences are GTSNPN and SVGIG (reference sequence). This CDR3 has 17 amino acids. The CDR3 here is CAWTTGYFQYYNSPLHF. The CDR3 DNA reads TGTGCCTGGACTACAGGGTATTTCCAATACTATAATTCACCCCTCCACTTT.

This clone was seen a handful of times. The rearrangement joins TRBV4-3 to TRBJ1-4, with TRBD1 as a possible D gene (5 bases). The CDR3 has 13 residues. Germline V gene sequence: CDR1 LGHNA, CDR2 YSLEER. V dropped 3 bases and J dropped 8 bases, with 10 bases sitting between them. The CDR3 region is CASSQEGREKLFF. In DNA, the CDR3 is TGCGCCAGCAGCCAGGAGGGGAGGGAAAAACTGTTTTTT.

This clone was observed once. The chain carries TRBV19 and TRBJ1-4; 7 nucleotides agree with TRBD1. This CDR3 has 13 amino acids. The junction had 10 bases not matched to a gene; V was cut back by 9 bases and J by 9 bases. The germline CDR1 and CDR2 sequences are LNHDA and SQIVND (reference sequence). The CDR3 reads CASRVRGDKKLFF. For the CDR3, the DNA is TGTGCCAGCCGGGTCAGGGGGGATAAAAAACTGTTTTTT.

This clone was detected a few times. The rearrangement links TRBV14 to TRBJ2-7; TRBD1 is a possible D gene (7 bases). CDR3 size: 15 residues. Germline CDR1 SGHDN, CDR2 FVKESK. Trimming took off 2 bases at V and 3 bases at J, with 14 bases between the two ends. The CDR3 bases are TGTGCCAGCAGCCAATTTTCCAGGGGGGTCTACGAGCAGTACTTC. Encoded protein: CASSQFSRGVYEQYF.

V and J are TRBV7-8 and TRBJ2-1; TRBD2 aligns across 10 bases. Germline V CDR1 and CDR2: SGHVS, FQNEAQ. After removal of 5 bases from V and 7 bases from J, the junction contained 8 bases not matched to a gene. The CDR3 runs to 15 residues. CDR3: CASSISSGSGNEQFF. The CDR3 DNA is TGTGCCAGCAGCATCTCTAGCGGGAGTGGGAATGAGCAGTTCTTC.

The chain combines TRBV4-1 with TRBJ2-3; TRBD2 aligns across 8 bases. The length of the CDR3 is 15 residues. The junction had 1 base not matched to a gene; V was cut back by 1 base and J by 1 base. Looked up from germline, CDR1 is MGHRA and CDR2 is YSYEKL. The CDR3 is CASSQVSGGTDTQYF. CDR3 sequence (DNA): TGCGCCAGCAGCCAAGTTAGCGGGGGCACAGATACGCAGTATTTT.

CDR3 DNA: TGTGCCAGCAGCGAGGGGATGGGTCGGAACACTGAAGCTTTCTTT. This encodes CASSEGMGRNTEAFF. The chain uses TRBV9 and TRBJ1-1, with a tentative D call TRBD1 (5 bases). The CDR3 length is 15 residues. Germline V gene lookup returns CDR1 SGDLS and CDR2 YYNGEE. Trimming shortened V by 3 bases and J by 1 base, and 13 bases separated the two germline ends.

The CDR3 DNA sequence: TGTGCCAGCAGCCCTAGCGGGAGATACACAGATACGCAGTATTTT. Translation: CASSPSGRYTDTQYF. The chain has TRBV7-2 and TRBJ2-3; 10 nucleotides line up with TRBD2. The CDR3 spans 15 residues. The V gene end was trimmed by 5 bases and the J gene end by 2 bases; junction bases not matched to a gene: 4. Germline V gene lookup returns CDR1 SGHTA and CDR2 FQGNSA.

The chain carries TRBV7-6 and TRBJ2-7, with 14 bases identical to TRBD2. Germline trimming cut 3 bases from V and 3 bases from J; bases unmatched to any gene: 16. The CDR3 runs 20 residues. From germline, CDR1 is SGHVS and CDR2 FNYEAQ. CDR3 coding DNA: TGTGCCAGCAGCTTCGAAAAGGGGACTAGCGGGAGTCCCTTGCTCTACGAGCAGTACTTC. Protein: CASSFEKGTSGSPLLYEQYF.

The chain links TRBV28 to TRBJ1-5, with a weak D call TRBD1 (5 bases). Between the trimmed V and J ends, which lost 3 bases and 1 base, there was a span of 19 bases. This CDR3 region has 18 residues. From germline, CDR1 is MDHEN and CDR2 SYDVKM. The CDR3 here is CASSFLSLGGWSNQPQHF. The CDR3 bases are TGTGCCAGCAGTTTTTTGTCTCTGGGGGGATGGAGCAATCAGCCCCAGCATTTT.

This clone was seen a handful of times. V and J are TRBV25-1 and TRBJ1-1; D is uncertain. The CDR3 covers 12 residues. CDR1 and CDR2 from the germline V gene are MGHDK and SYGVNS. V was pared by 5 bases and J by 2 bases, with 6 bases between. The CDR3 DNA follows: TGTGCCAGCAGTACACCTAACACTGAAGCTTTCTTT. Residues: CASSTPNTEAFF.

The V gene is TRBV19, the J gene TRBJ2-7; D is perhaps TRBD2 (7 bases). Trimming took off 2 bases at V and 7 bases at J, with 15 bases between the two ends. This CDR3 comprises 14 residues. Germline values: CDR1 LNHDA, CDR2 SQIVND (reference sequence). The CDR3 bases are TGTGCCAGTAGTATAAACCGAGGGGGAGGGGAGCAGTACTTC. Translating gives CASSINRGGGEQYF.

A note on this clone: The sample has other DNA sequences that encode this CDR3 too. The V gene is TRBV29-1, the J gene TRBJ1-1; the match to TRBD1 covers 7 bases. V lost 5 bases to trimming and J lost 4 bases; unmatched junction nucleotides: 4. The CDR3 contains 12 residues. CDR1 is SQVTM and CDR2 is ANQGSEA in the germline V gene. CDR3 sequence reads: CSVLQGGTEAFF. Here the CDR3 DNA reads TGCAGCGTTCTTCAGGGGGGCACTGAAGCTTTCTTT.

The rearrangement joins TRBV4-1 to TRBJ1-1; TRBD1 matches 9 bases. This CDR3 spans 14 amino acids. The junction had 3 bases not matched to a gene; V was cut back by 3 bases and J by 4 bases. Per germline, CDR1 MGHRA and CDR2 YSYEKL. CDR3 in DNA: TGCGCCAGCAGCCACAACAGGGGGCCCACTGAAGCTTTCTTT. Its protein product is CASSHNRGPTEAFF.

Here the CDR3 reads CASSPTPGLEELFF. CDR3 sequence (DNA): TGTGCCAGCAGCCCTACTCCCGGACTAGAAGAGCTGTTTTTT. The V gene is TRBV11-2, the J gene TRBJ2-2; TRBD2 matches at 7 bases. Losses at the gene ends were 5 bases for V and 11 bases for J; bases not matched to a gene: 11. CDR3 length: 14 residues. The germline V gene encodes CDR1 SGHAT and CDR2 FQNNGV.

The genes are TRBV5-5 and TRBJ2-7; D perhaps matches TRBD1 (5 bases). Germline-derived CDR1 and CDR2 are SGHKS and YYEKEE (reference sequence). Trimming removed 0 bases from V and 6 bases from J, with 10 bases in between. The CDR3 is made up of 13 amino acids. CDR3 sequence reads: CASSLEWGGEQYF. In DNA, the CDR3 is TGTGCCAGCAGCTTGGAGTGGGGCGGCGAGCAGTACTTC. Full variable domain (rest looked up from reference TRBV5-5 and TRBJ2-7): DAGVTQSPTHLIKTRGQQVTLRCSPISGHKSVSWYQQVLGQGPQFIFQYYEKEERGRGNFPDRFSARQFPNYSSELNVNALLLGDSALYLCASSLEWGGEQYFGPGTRLTVT.